Listed here are 17 T cell receptor beta chains from one sample, sequenced in a study of blood T cell repertoires in COVID-19. TCRdb keeps only in-frame clones here, not all; method: immunoSEQ multiplex PCR. Here the sample spans under 85,000 clones, around 86% being singletons. Sample: peripheral blood. These receptors originate from a human donor in a cohort sampled during active COVID-19.

This rearrangement joins TRBV10-3 to TRBJ1-5, with D possibly TRBD1 on 5 matching bases. The germline V and J ends were trimmed by 2 bases and 6 bases, with 26 bases remaining between them. Germline values: CDR1 ENHRY, CDR2 SYGVKD. This CDR3 spans 19 amino acids. In DNA, the CDR3 is TGTGCCATCAGTGAGGCTATCTTGGGATTAGGGGCCGCAAGTCAGCCCCAGCATTTT. It codes for CAISEAILGLGAASQPQHF.

This clone was seen a single time. The rearrangement links TRBV12-3 or TRBV12-4 to TRBJ2-1; 7 bases map to TRBD2. This CDR3 has 10 residues. The V segment lost 8 bases and the J segment 8 bases; nucleotides outside the gene matches: 0. In nucleotides, the CDR3 is TGTGCCAGCGCGGGGGATGAGCAGTTCTTC. The encoded protein is CASAGDEQFF.

The rearrangement links TRBV7-9 to TRBJ2-1, with D possibly being TRBD1 (6 bases). Germline values: CDR1 SEHNR, CDR2 FQNEAQ (reference sequence). Trimming left V 5 bases short and J 9 bases short, with 23 bases between. The CDR3 consists of 16 residues. In DNA, the CDR3 is TGTGCCAGCAGCCCTCCGGACAGACGGGAAGGTGGTGAGCAGTTCTTC. This codes for CASSPPDRREGGEQFF.

This chain connects TRBV6-5 to TRBJ2-3, with D unclear. Germline V lookup: CDR1 MNHEY, CDR2 SVGAGI. V shed 5 bases and J shed 3 bases, with 6 bases lying between them. There are 12 residues in the CDR3. CDR3 DNA sequence: TGTGCCAGCAGTCTACCAACAGATACGCAGTATTTT. It yields the protein CASSLPTDTQYF.

This chain links TRBV30 with TRBJ2-3; 7 positions match TRBD2. J was trimmed by 3 bases and V by 2 bases; bases with no gene match: 20. The CDR3 loop spans 19 amino acids. Germline V gene sequence: CDR1 GTSNPN, CDR2 SVGIG (reference sequence). The CDR3 nucleotides read TGTGCCTGGAGTTCAATTCGCGGCAAAGCGGGGAGATTAACAGATACGCAGTATTTT. Translating gives CAWSSIRGKAGRLTDTQYF.

The chain employs TRBV6-1 and TRBJ1-2; D is possibly TRBD1 (6 bases). Per germline, CDR1 MNHNS and CDR2 SASEGT. The CDR3 consists of 13 residues. V was pared by 0 bases and J by 5 bases, with 7 bases between. The chain's CDR3 is CASSEATGYGYTF. CDR3 in DNA: TGTGCCAGCAGTGAAGCCACAGGGTATGGCTACACCTTC.

The chain combines TRBV11-1 with TRBJ2-7; 7 bases are shared with TRBD1. Per the germline V gene, CDR1 is SGHAT and CDR2 is FQDESV (reference sequence). V dropped 3 bases and J dropped 3; count of bases not matched to a gene: 8. The CDR3 runs to 15 residues. The CDR3 coding sequence is TGTGCCAGCAGCTTGGGACAGAATGGGGGCTACGAGCAGTACTTC. Protein: CASSLGQNGGYEQYF.

The V gene is TRBV10-3, the J gene TRBJ2-7, with TRBD2 matching over 13 bases. V lost 6 bases, J lost 0 bases, and 2 bases stayed unmatched. CDR1 is ENHRY, CDR2 SYGVKD, per germline. CDR3 length: 15 residues. CDR3 sequence reads: CAIRTSGGISYEQYF. The CDR3 bases are TGTGCCATCAGGACTAGCGGGGGGATCTCCTACGAGCAGTACTTC.

The chain employs TRBV18 and TRBJ1-4; D uncertain. Germline values: CDR1 KGHSH, CDR2 LQKENI. Trimming pared 3 bases from V and 2 bases from J, leaving 10 bases between. This CDR3 has 15 amino acids. CDR3 amino acids: CASSPAGSTNEKLFF. Written as DNA, the CDR3 is TGTGCCAGCTCACCTGCGGGTAGTACTAATGAAAAACTGTTTTTT.

The genes are TRBV10-3 and TRBJ2-7, with 10 bases matching TRBD2. The germline V gene encodes CDR1 ENHRY and CDR2 SYGVKD. Trimming took 4 bases from V and 0 from J; bases not matched to a gene: 9. CDR3 length: 17 residues. The CDR3 nucleotides read TGTGCCATCAGTGTTTTTAGCGGGGGGCCTCGCTCCTACGAGCAGTACTTC. Its protein is CAISVFSGGPRSYEQYF.

The table lists this clone with a few counts. V gene TRBV30 combines with J gene TRBJ2-2; TRBD2 agrees at 10 bases. This CDR3 is 17 amino acids long. Trimming cost V 1 base and J 5 bases; bases outside gene matches: 10. Germline-derived CDR1 and CDR2 are GTSNPN and SVGIG (reference sequence). The CDR3 here is CAWSGRTSGDSTGELFF. The DNA for the CDR3 is TGTGCCTGGAGTGGCCGAACTAGCGGGGACTCGACCGGGGAGCTGTTTTTT.

The rearrangement links TRBV6-5 to TRBJ1-4; 8 bases fit TRBD1. V dropped 0 bases and J dropped 7; count of bases not matched to a gene: 4. This CDR3 comprises 15 residues. Germline-derived CDR1 and CDR2 are MNHEY and SVGAGI. The CDR3 coding sequence is TGTGCCAGCAGTTACTCACAGGGGGTGGGTGAAAAACTGTTTTTT. Protein sequence: CASSYSQGVGEKLFF.

V and J are TRBV19 and TRBJ1-2; D perhaps matches TRBD1 (5 bases). Germline V gene sequence: CDR1 LNHDA, CDR2 SQIVND (reference sequence). CDR3 length: 15 amino acids. Trimming took off 2 bases at V and 0 bases at J, with 10 bases between the two ends. Written as DNA, the CDR3 is TGTGCCAGTAGTATACAGGGCGCAGCTAACTATGGCTACACCTTC. Translating gives CASSIQGAANYGYTF.

This clone was counted a few times. The gene calls are TRBV5-5 and TRBJ2-5; 11 bases line up with TRBD2. This CDR3 has 16 residues. Germline V gene lookup returns CDR1 SGHKS and CDR2 YYEKEE (reference sequence). V gave up 4 bases and J gave up 4 bases; unmatched junction bases: 9. As DNA, the CDR3 is TGTGCCAGCAGCGGCGTTAGCGGGGGGGCCTTAGAGACCCAGTACTTC. It yields the protein CASSGVSGGALETQYF.

V and J are TRBV28 and TRBJ1-2; 9 bases are shared with TRBD1. Trimming removed 5 bases from V and 8 bases from J; junction bases left unmatched: 9. This CDR3 spans 14 amino acids. Germline assignment: CDR1 MDHEN and CDR2 SYDVKM. DNA of the CDR3: TGTGCCAGCAGTATACCGGGACAGGGTGACGGCTACACCTTC. This translates into CASSIPGQGDGYTF.

The chain employs TRBV3-1 (or the pseudogene TRBV3-2) and TRBJ1-1; 7 bases agree with TRBD1. This CDR3 spans 15 amino acids. Germline-derived CDR1 and CDR2 are LGHDT and YNNKEL (reference sequence). Trimming cost V 1 base and J 3 bases; bases outside gene matches: 5. The CDR3 bases are TGTGCCAGCAGCCAAGGAACAGGGGAGGACACTGAAGCTTTCTTT. It translates to CASSQGTGEDTEAFF.

The chain couples TRBV4-1 to TRBJ2-7, with D perhaps matching TRBD2 (6 bases). Germline CDR1 is MGHRA and CDR2 is YSYEKL. Trimming pared 1 base from V and 3 bases from J, leaving 10 bases between. CDR3 length equals 14 residues. The CDR3 coding sequence is TGCGCCAGCAGCCAAGTCGCCGGGAGCTACGAGCAGTACTTC. It yields the protein CASSQVAGSYEQYF.